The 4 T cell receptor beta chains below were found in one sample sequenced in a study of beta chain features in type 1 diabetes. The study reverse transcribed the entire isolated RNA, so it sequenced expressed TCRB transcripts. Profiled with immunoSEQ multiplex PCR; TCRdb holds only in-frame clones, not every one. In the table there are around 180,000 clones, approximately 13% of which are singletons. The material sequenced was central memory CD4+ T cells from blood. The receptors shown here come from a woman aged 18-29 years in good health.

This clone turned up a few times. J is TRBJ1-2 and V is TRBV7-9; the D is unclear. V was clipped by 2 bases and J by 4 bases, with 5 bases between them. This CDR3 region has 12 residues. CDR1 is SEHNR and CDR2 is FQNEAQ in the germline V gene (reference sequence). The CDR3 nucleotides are TGTGCCAGCAGCTTATCGAGCTATGGCTACACCTTC. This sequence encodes CASSLSSYGYTF.

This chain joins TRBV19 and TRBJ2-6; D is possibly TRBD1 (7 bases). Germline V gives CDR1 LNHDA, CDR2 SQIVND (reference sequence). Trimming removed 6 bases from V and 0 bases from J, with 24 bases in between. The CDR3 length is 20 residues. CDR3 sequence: CASSQEGVSGGGSGANVLTF. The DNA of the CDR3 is TGTGCCAGTAGCCAGGAGGGTGTGTCAGGGGGAGGCTCTGGGGCCAACGTCCTGACTTTC.

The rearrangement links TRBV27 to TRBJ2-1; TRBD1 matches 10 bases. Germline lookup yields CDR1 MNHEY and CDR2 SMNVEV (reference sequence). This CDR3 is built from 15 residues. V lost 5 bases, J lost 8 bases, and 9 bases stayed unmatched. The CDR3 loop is CASSPRDRGMHEQFF. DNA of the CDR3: TGTGCCAGCAGTCCCCGGGACAGGGGTATGCATGAGCAGTTCTTC.

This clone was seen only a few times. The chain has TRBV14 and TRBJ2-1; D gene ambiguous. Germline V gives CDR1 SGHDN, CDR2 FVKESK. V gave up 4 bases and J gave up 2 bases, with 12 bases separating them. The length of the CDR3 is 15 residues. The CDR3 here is CASSPSLGTYNEQFF. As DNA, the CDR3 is TGTGCCAGCAGCCCCTCCCTGGGCACCTACAATGAGCAGTTCTTC.